The rows below give T cell receptor beta chains drawn from one sample of a study of OX40 agonist ivuxolimab in advanced cancers. This table comes from immunoSEQ multiplex PCR, and its TCRdb copy is limited to in-frame clones, with some not included. There are some 100,000 clones in the sample; under 90% occur only once, and approximately 1.2% lies in the top ten. The sample consisted of CD4+ or CD8+ T cells sorted from blood, taken in a trial of the OX40 agonist ivuxolimab. These receptors were obtained from an adult with an advanced solid tumor such as melanoma, head and neck, liver or kidney cancer. Each CDR3 is given with its conserved first and last residue. Fields, in order: D gene, J gene, V gene, CDR3 length, clone size, CDR3 DNA, CDR3 protein. The D gene is left open where the match is weak. Clone size is given for some rows only: seen once, a few or many times, or a class if the clone is expanded.

d_gene: -; j_gene: TRBJ1-1; v_gene: TRBV6-5; len: 14; abundance: -; CDR3nt: TGTGCCAGCAGTACCGAGACGGGCCCCTCGGAAGCTTTCTTT; CDR3aa: CASSTETGPSEAFF
d_gene: TRBD2; j_gene: TRBJ2-5; v_gene: TRBV28; len: 14; abundance: once; CDR3nt: TGTGCCACCAAAACGCGGGGGGCACTTGAGACCCAGTACTTC; CDR3aa: CATKTRGALETQYF
d_gene: TRBD2; j_gene: TRBJ2-3; v_gene: TRBV7-2; len: 18; abundance: -; CDR3nt: TGTGCCAGCAGCTTAGTCGGTGGAGCGGGGGGGCAAAGAGATACGCAGTATTTT; CDR3aa: CASSLVGGAGGQRDTQYF
d_gene: TRBD1; j_gene: TRBJ1-6; v_gene: TRBV7-3; len: 15; abundance: -; CDR3nt: TGTGCCAGCAGTCTGGGGACAGGTTATAATTCACCCCTCCACTTT; CDR3aa: CASSLGTGYNSPLHF
d_gene: -; j_gene: TRBJ2-3; v_gene: TRBV7-2; len: 16; abundance: -; CDR3nt: TGTGCCAGCAGCTTACTGGCGGGGATAGGGACAGATACGCAGTATTTT; CDR3aa: CASSLLAGIGTDTQYF
d_gene: -; j_gene: TRBJ2-5; v_gene: TRBV20-1; len: 11; abundance: -; CDR3nt: TGCAGTGCTAGGAGTGGGGAGACCCAGTACTTC; CDR3aa: CSARSGETQYF
d_gene: -; j_gene: TRBJ2-4; v_gene: TRBV5-5; len: 15; abundance: -; CDR3nt: TGTGCCAGCAGCTGGGCCCCGTACAGGGTTAACATTCAGTACTTC; CDR3aa: CASSWAPYRVNIQYF
d_gene: -; j_gene: TRBJ1-1; v_gene: TRBV7-2; len: 15; abundance: -; CDR3nt: TGTGCCAGCAGCCTTACAAGGGGGATGGGCACTGAAGCTTTCTTT; CDR3aa: CASSLTRGMGTEAFF
d_gene: -; j_gene: TRBJ2-6; v_gene: TRBV18; len: 19; abundance: -; CDR3nt: TGTGCCAGCTCACCACCGGCATGGGCCCTAACCTCTGGGGCCAACGTCCTGACTTTC; CDR3aa: CASSPPAWALTSGANVLTF
d_gene: TRBD2; j_gene: TRBJ2-3; v_gene: TRBV5-1; len: 16; abundance: -; CDR3nt: TGCGCCAGCAGCTTGCGCCAGCGGGGGGGCCCAGATACGCAGTATTTT; CDR3aa: CASSLRQRGGPDTQYF
d_gene: -; j_gene: TRBJ1-2; v_gene: TRBV28; len: 12; abundance: -; CDR3nt: TGTGCCAGCAGCCAACGAACCTATGGCTACACCTTC; CDR3aa: CASSQRTYGYTF
d_gene: -; j_gene: TRBJ1-1; v_gene: TRBV5-6; len: 13; abundance: -; CDR3nt: TGTGCCAGCAGCTTGACAGCAAACACTGAAGCTTTCTTT; CDR3aa: CASSLTANTEAFF
d_gene: -; j_gene: TRBJ1-6; v_gene: TRBV19; len: 13; abundance: -; CDR3nt: TGTGCCAGTAGGGGGGAAACAAATTCACCCCTCCACTTT; CDR3aa: CASRGETNSPLHF
d_gene: TRBD1; j_gene: TRBJ1-6; v_gene: TRBV28; len: 15; abundance: -; CDR3nt: TGTGCCAGCAGCAATCTCGGACAGGGGAATTCACCCCTCCACTTT; CDR3aa: CASSNLGQGNSPLHF
d_gene: TRBD2; j_gene: TRBJ2-5; v_gene: TRBV6-6; len: 15; abundance: -; CDR3nt: TGTGCCAGCAGTTACTCGCGGGGGAGCCAAGAGACCCAGTACTTC; CDR3aa: CASSYSRGSQETQYF
d_gene: -; j_gene: TRBJ2-3; v_gene: TRBV2; len: 12; abundance: -; CDR3nt: TGTGCCAGCAAAAGGGTCTCAGATACGCAGTATTTT; CDR3aa: CASKRVSDTQYF
d_gene: -; j_gene: TRBJ2-1; v_gene: TRBV5-1; len: 13; abundance: -; CDR3nt: TGCGCCAGCAGCTTGCTGCCTGACAATGAGCAGTTCTTC; CDR3aa: CASSLLPDNEQFF
d_gene: -; j_gene: TRBJ1-2; v_gene: TRBV2; len: 14; abundance: -; CDR3nt: TGTGCCAGCAGCGCCACTACAGGGACGCGTGGCTACACCTTC; CDR3aa: CASSATTGTRGYTF
d_gene: -; j_gene: TRBJ2-7; v_gene: TRBV2; len: 13; abundance: -; CDR3nt: TGTGCCAGCAGTGAATCAGGGCCCTACGAGCAGTACTTC; CDR3aa: CASSESGPYEQYF
d_gene: TRBD2; j_gene: TRBJ2-2; v_gene: TRBV2; len: 15; abundance: -; CDR3nt: TGTGCCAGCAGTGAAAGCGGGGGGTTCGTCGGGGAGCTGTTTTTT; CDR3aa: CASSESGGFVGELFF
d_gene: TRBD1; j_gene: TRBJ1-3; v_gene: TRBV7-3; len: 15; abundance: -; CDR3nt: TGTGCCAGCAGCTCGGGACAGGGCCCTGGAAACACCATATATTTT; CDR3aa: CASSSGQGPGNTIYF
d_gene: -; j_gene: TRBJ1-2; v_gene: TRBV4-3; len: 16; abundance: once; CDR3nt: TGCGCCAGCAGCCAAGTTGCCACCCTGCCTCTCTATGGCTACACCTTC; CDR3aa: CASSQVATLPLYGYTF
d_gene: TRBD1; j_gene: TRBJ2-2; v_gene: TRBV10-2; len: 18; abundance: -; CDR3nt: TGCGCCAGCAGGGGGGGGACAGGGCGAGGTTGGAGGACCGGGGAGCTGTTTTTT; CDR3aa: CASRGGTGRGWRTGELFF
d_gene: TRBD1; j_gene: TRBJ2-7; v_gene: TRBV28; len: 15; abundance: -; CDR3nt: TGTGCCAGCAGCAAAGCCGGGACAGGGTTCAACGAGCAGTACTTC; CDR3aa: CASSKAGTGFNEQYF
d_gene: TRBD1; j_gene: TRBJ1-5; v_gene: TRBV7-2; len: 15; abundance: -; CDR3nt: TGTGCCAGCAGCCTCGGGACAGGGGGCTTTCAGCCCCAGCATTTT; CDR3aa: CASSLGTGGFQPQHF
d_gene: -; j_gene: TRBJ1-3; v_gene: TRBV12-5; len: 13; abundance: -; CDR3nt: TGTGCTAGTGGAGACAGCTCTGGAAACACCATATATTTT; CDR3aa: CASGDSSGNTIYF
d_gene: -; j_gene: TRBJ1-4; v_gene: TRBV21-1; len: 16; abundance: few; CDR3nt: TGTGCCAGCAGCACCCGGGACAGGAGATTGGATGAAAAACTGTTTTTT; CDR3aa: CASSTRDRRLDEKLFF
d_gene: -; j_gene: TRBJ1-2; v_gene: TRBV28; len: 13; abundance: -; CDR3nt: TGTGCCAGCAGTGCCACAAGGACGTGGGGCTACACCTTC; CDR3aa: CASSATRTWGYTF
d_gene: -; j_gene: TRBJ1-5; v_gene: TRBV28; len: 15; abundance: few; CDR3nt: TGTGCCAGCAGTTTGTCAGGGGTAGGCAATCAGCCCCAGCATTTT; CDR3aa: CASSLSGVGNQPQHF
d_gene: -; j_gene: TRBJ1-4; v_gene: TRBV10-3; len: 15; abundance: -; CDR3nt: TGTGCCATCAGTGAAGCTGGGCAGCCTAATGAAAAACTGTTTTTT; CDR3aa: CAISEAGQPNEKLFF
d_gene: -; j_gene: TRBJ2-3; v_gene: TRBV21-1; len: 12; abundance: -; CDR3nt: TGTGCCCGCAACATCGAGGGGGATACGCAGTATTTT; CDR3aa: CARNIEGDTQYF
d_gene: -; j_gene: TRBJ2-5; v_gene: TRBV7-2; len: 15; abundance: -; CDR3nt: TGTGCCAGCCCCCGTAGCGTAGACCGCCAAGAGACCCAGTACTTC; CDR3aa: CASPRSVDRQETQYF
d_gene: -; j_gene: TRBJ2-1; v_gene: TRBV6-4; len: 14; abundance: -; CDR3nt: TGTGCCAGCAGCCCTGGGGGGCAAGGCAATGAGCAGTTCTTC; CDR3aa: CASSPGGQGNEQFF
d_gene: -; j_gene: TRBJ2-2; v_gene: TRBV6-4; len: 14; abundance: -; CDR3nt: TGTGCCAGCAGACGGGTCGCATACACCGGGGAGCTGTTTTTT; CDR3aa: CASRRVAYTGELFF
d_gene: TRBD2; j_gene: TRBJ2-1; v_gene: TRBV18; len: 19; abundance: -; CDR3nt: TGTGCCAGCTCACCATATTCGCCTGCTGGGACTAGCAGTTTGGGTGAGCAGTTCTTC; CDR3aa: CASSPYSPAGTSSLGEQFF
d_gene: -; j_gene: TRBJ2-5; v_gene: TRBV28; len: 15; abundance: -; CDR3nt: TGTGCCAGCAGTTTTTTCTCCCAAAGGAGCGAGACCCAGTACTTC; CDR3aa: CASSFFSQRSETQYF
d_gene: -; j_gene: TRBJ1-2; v_gene: TRBV18; len: 14; abundance: -; CDR3nt: TGTGCCAGCTCACCACCGTCCTGGCAGGGAGCCTACACCTTC; CDR3aa: CASSPPSWQGAYTF
d_gene: -; j_gene: TRBJ1-3; v_gene: TRBV28; len: 18; abundance: -; CDR3nt: TGTGCCAGCAGTTTGGTGTTCCGGGCGGCGAGCTCTGGAAACACCATATATTTT; CDR3aa: CASSLVFRAASSGNTIYF
d_gene: -; j_gene: TRBJ1-5; v_gene: TRBV7-2; len: 14; abundance: -; CDR3nt: TGTGCCAGCACCTCTTCCGGGAGCAATCAGCCCCAGCATTTT; CDR3aa: CASTSSGSNQPQHF
d_gene: -; j_gene: TRBJ1-2; v_gene: TRBV6-6; len: 15; abundance: -; CDR3nt: TGTGCCAGCCGCCCAGGGACGGGGGGTAACTATGGCTACACCTTC; CDR3aa: CASRPGTGGNYGYTF
d_gene: -; j_gene: TRBJ1-1; v_gene: TRBV27; len: 13; abundance: -; CDR3nt: TGTGCCAGCAGTTTTCTCCCCGACACTGAAGCTTTCTTT; CDR3aa: CASSFLPDTEAFF